The 22 T cell receptor beta chains given below trace back to one sample, sequenced in a study of cytomegalovirus exposure and HLA in healthy donors. Both 60 Vbeta primers and 13 Jbeta primers went into the PCR. The assay was immunoSEQ multiplex PCR, and TCRdb's table has in-frame clones only and misses some. The sample includes roughly 200,000 clones, roughly 85% of them seen just once. The specimen sequenced was PBMCs. The receptors originated from a woman aged 50 to 60 in good health and CMV-seronegative.

This clone was observed a handful of times. The chain joins TRBV5-4 to TRBJ2-2; maybe TRBD2 (5 bases). Trimming left V 5 bases short and J 0 bases short, with 11 bases between. The CDR3 loop spans 15 amino acids. Germline V gives CDR1 SGHNT, CDR2 YYREEE (reference sequence). The DNA of the CDR3 is TGTGCCAGCAGTTTTGAGAGGGCGAACACCGGGGAGCTGTTTTTT. Protein sequence: CASSFERANTGELFF.

The chain combines TRBV10-2 with TRBJ2-6; 8 nucleotides match TRBD1. V lost 4 bases and J lost 1; bases outside the gene matches: 3. The CDR3 spans 16 residues. Germline lookup yields CDR1 WSHSY and CDR2 SAAADI. CDR3 sequence (DNA): TGCGCCAGCAGTGGGACAGGGACTTCTGGGGCCAACGTCCTGACTTTC. This translates into CASSGTGTSGANVLTF.

The J gene is TRBJ2-1, the V gene TRBV27, with a weak D call TRBD2 (5 bases). Germline V lookup: CDR1 MNHEY, CDR2 SMNVEV (reference sequence). The CDR3 is made up of 13 amino acids. The germline V and J ends were trimmed by 3 bases and 9 bases, with 12 bases remaining between them. This CDR3 reads CASSFYGLGEQFF. DNA of the CDR3: TGTGCCAGCAGTTTCTATGGACTGGGTGAGCAGTTCTTC.

The J gene is TRBJ1-6, the V gene TRBV4-3; 7 bases agree with TRBD1. V lost 4 bases and J lost 7; bases outside the gene matches: 4. Germline V lookup: CDR1 LGHNA, CDR2 YSLEER. This CDR3 region has 14 residues. The CDR3 protein is CASSPGQRNSPLHF. The CDR3 nucleotides read TGCGCCAGCAGCCCGGGACAGAGAAATTCACCCCTCCACTTT.

V is TRBV5-1 and J is TRBJ2-3; 10 nucleotides align to TRBD1. Trimming took 0 bases from V and 4 from J; bases not matched to a gene: 2. The CDR3 loop spans 15 amino acids. Germline CDR1 reads SGHRS; CDR2 reads YFSETQ. The CDR3 region is CASSLAGTGADTQYF. The CDR3 bases are TGCGCCAGCAGCTTGGCCGGGACAGGGGCAGATACGCAGTATTTT.

The table lists this clone with a few counts. This rearrangement joins TRBV6-5 to TRBJ1-1, with 9 bases aligning to TRBD1. Germline CDR1 MNHEY, CDR2 SVGAGI. There are 15 residues in the CDR3. V shed 6 bases, J shed 0 bases, and the junction held 5 bases outside the gene matches. The DNA of the CDR3 is TGTGCCAGCAGCGACAGGGGGGTACTGAACACTGAAGCTTTCTTT. Its translation is CASSDRGVLNTEAFF.

This clone appeared a single time. The chain uses TRBV14 and TRBJ2-7, with 12 bases lining up with TRBD2. The V gene's germline CDR1 is SGHDN and CDR2 FVKESK. V shed 3 bases, J shed 3 bases, and the junction held 9 bases outside the gene matches. This CDR3 has 17 amino acids. The CDR3 sequence: CASSHLQLAGGRYEQYF. CDR3 sequence (DNA): TGTGCCAGCAGCCATCTCCAACTAGCGGGAGGACGCTACGAGCAGTACTTC.

This rearrangement joins TRBV9 to TRBJ2-2; weak D call: TRBD1 (6 bases). The CDR3 is 16 amino acids. Germline lookup yields CDR1 SGDLS and CDR2 YYNGEE. Trimming removed 3 bases at V and 3 bases at J, with 15 bases between. Here the CDR3 reads CASSAYRDPDTGELFF. The CDR3 region has the DNA TGTGCCAGCAGCGCTTACAGGGATCCGGACACCGGGGAGCTGTTTTTT.

This sequence joins TRBV7-9 and TRBJ1-3; 7 nucleotides match TRBD1. Germline V gives CDR1 SEHNR, CDR2 FQNEAQ (reference sequence). V lost 4 bases and J lost 6; bases outside the gene matches: 12. This CDR3 region has 16 residues. CDR3 nucleotides: TGTGCCAGCAGCTCGACTGTACAGGGGAACGAAAACACCATATATTTT. This encodes CASSSTVQGNENTIYF.

For this clone: Additional DNA sequences in this sample encode the identical CDR3. The gene calls are TRBV28 and TRBJ2-1; no firm D call. V was clipped by 2 bases and J by 10 bases, with 15 bases between them. Per germline, CDR1 MDHEN and CDR2 SYDVKM. The CDR3 consists of 14 residues. This CDR3 is CASSLPLTVKEQFF. In nucleotides, the CDR3 is TGTGCCAGCAGTTTACCCTTGACTGTAAAAGAGCAGTTCTTC.

This CDR3 is CASSYGDRKETQYF. CDR3 sequence (DNA): TGTGCCAGCAGTTACGGGGACAGGAAAGAGACCCAGTACTTC. This sequence joins TRBV6-6 and TRBJ2-5; 8 nucleotides align to TRBD1. V lost 2 bases, J lost 3 bases, and 2 bases stayed unmatched. CDR3 size: 14 residues. The germline V gene encodes CDR1 MNHNY and CDR2 SVGAGI (reference sequence).

As regards this clone: Mismatch with germline at one junction end may stem from a read error. The chain has TRBV7-9 and TRBJ2-1, with TRBD2 matching 9 bases. Germline CDR1 and CDR2: SEHNR and FQNEAQ (reference sequence). CDR3 size: 15 residues. The CDR3 protein is CSSSLVSGRSYEQFF. The CDR3 nucleotides are TGTTCCAGCAGCTTGGTTAGCGGGAGATCTTACGAGCAGTTCTTC. Using reference TRBV7-9 and TRBJ2-1 for the parts outside the CDR3, the full variable domain is DTGVSQNPRHKITKRGQNVTFRCDPISEHNRLYWYRQTLGQGPEFLTYFQNEAQLEKSRLLSDRFSAERPKGSFSTLEIQRTEQGDSAMYLCSSSLVSGRSYEQFFGPGTRLTVL.

This sequence joins TRBV6-5 and TRBJ2-1; 9 positions agree with TRBD1. V was pared by 11 bases and J by 5 bases, with 10 bases of the junction left unmatched. CDR3 length: 14 residues. CDR1 and CDR2 from the germline V gene are MNHEY and SVGAGI. In DNA form, the CDR3 reads TGTGCCGTTTGGGGGACAGGGAGGAACAATGAGCAGTTCTTC. This sequence encodes CAVWGTGRNNEQFF.

This clone was counted a single time. The chain recombines TRBV5-4 with TRBJ2-3, with D possibly being TRBD1 (7 bases). The ends were cut back, 4 bases at V and 3 bases at J, with 18 bases in the middle. Germline V gene lookup returns CDR1 SGHNT and CDR2 YYREEE (reference sequence). This CDR3 region has 16 residues. The CDR3 region is CASSPGGFGSTDTQYF. CDR3 DNA sequence: TGTGCCAGCAGCCCAGGGGGGTTTGGTTCGACAGATACGCAGTATTTT.

The V and J genes are TRBV7-2 and TRBJ2-3; 11 positions agree with TRBD2. From germline, CDR1 is SGHTA and CDR2 FQGNSA. V shed 3 bases and J 4 bases; nucleotides not matched to a gene: 0. The CDR3 runs to 14 residues. In nucleotides, the CDR3 is TGTGCCAGCAGCTTTAGCGGGAGGGCAGATACGCAGTATTTT. Translated, it gives CASSFSGRADTQYF.

This chain uses TRBV28 with TRBJ1-1; TRBD1 might be the D (5 bases). V was trimmed by 1 base and J by 3 bases, leaving 9 bases between them. The germline gives CDR1 MDHEN, CDR2 SYDVKM. The CDR3 is 14 amino acids. This CDR3 reads CASSLSGDDTEAFF. CDR3 DNA: TGTGCCAGCAGTTTATCGGGGGATGACACTGAAGCTTTCTTT.

The V and J genes are TRBV28 and TRBJ2-5; D is perhaps TRBD2 (5 bases). CDR3 length equals 17 residues. With 1 base removed from V and 1 base from J, the gap between germline ends came to 16 bases. The germline gives CDR1 MDHEN, CDR2 SYDVKM. Here the CDR3 reads CASSLSGLGAAQETQYF. The CDR3 coding sequence is TGTGCCAGCAGTTTATCTGGGCTGGGAGCAGCCCAAGAGACCCAGTACTTC.

In this sample, this clone turned up a few times. The chain uses TRBV4-2 and TRBJ1-1; D might be TRBD1 (5 bases). CDR1 is LGHNA and CDR2 is YNFKEQ in the germline V gene. The CDR3 consists of 15 residues. The V end was cut by 1 base, the J end by 1 base, with 10 bases between. The CDR3 protein is CASSQGDGGNTEAFF. The CDR3 DNA reads as TGTGCCAGCAGCCAAGGGGACGGGGGGAACACTGAAGCTTTCTTT.

The V call is TRBV6-1, the J call TRBJ2-5; D might be TRBD2 (5 bases). The CDR3 has 17 amino acids. Germline values: CDR1 MNHNS, CDR2 SASEGT. V was pared by 2 bases and J by 4 bases, with 20 bases between. CDR3 amino acids: CASSESIGGGPRETQYF. The CDR3 region has the DNA TGTGCCAGCAGTGAATCGATTGGCGGAGGCCCTAGAGAGACCCAGTACTTC.

The chain is built from TRBV13 and TRBJ1-2; tentatively, D is TRBD1 (6 bases). This CDR3 is built from 12 residues. Germline CDR1 is PRHDT and CDR2 is FYEKMQ (reference sequence). V shed 5 bases and J shed 8 bases, with 12 bases lying between them. CDR3 region: CASSRYRDGYTF. The CDR3 nucleotides are TGTGCCAGCAGCCGTTACAGGGACGGCTACACCTTC.

In this sample, this clone turned up once. The V and J genes are TRBV19 and TRBJ2-5; possibly TRBD1 for D (6 bases). The CDR3 is made up of 14 amino acids. V lost 2 bases and J lost 2, with 9 bases in between. Germline V lookup: CDR1 LNHDA, CDR2 SQIVND (reference sequence). The CDR3 bases are TGTGCCAGTAGTATATCAGGGGTTCAAGAGACCCAGTACTTC. It specifies CASSISGVQETQYF.

This clone was seen a few times. This chain uses TRBV5-4 with TRBJ2-2; 8 bases are a match to TRBD1. In germline, CDR1 is SGHNT, CDR2 YYREEE (reference sequence). Trimming cost V 4 bases and J 1 base; bases outside gene matches: 3. CDR3 length: 15 amino acids. The CDR3 bases are TGTGCCAGCAGCCCTGGACAGGGGAACACCGGGGAGCTGTTTTTT. Translation gives CASSPGQGNTGELFF. The whole variable domain, remainder taken from reference TRBV5-4 and TRBJ2-2, is ETGVTQSPTHLIKTRGQQVTLRCSSQSGHNTVSWYQQALGQGPQFIFQYYREEENGRGNFPPRFSGLQFPNYSSELNVNALELDDSALYLCASSPGQGNTGELFFGEGSRLTVL.